These T cell receptor beta chains were read from a single sample in a study of blood T cells in healthy people across ages. TCRdb ran MiXCR on the 5' RACE reads and lists one entry per CDR3 protein. The table includes over a million distinct CDR3 sequences, around 59% detected once. The sequenced sample consisted of blood. These receptors were obtained from a man aged 18-30 years in good health. CDR3s include the opening cysteine and the closing phenylalanine or tryptophan. D genes are given only for firm matches. A row's size may be missing; if present it is once, few, many or a size class.

clone size	V gene	J gene	D gene	CDR3 DNA	CDR3 protein
.	TRBV27	TRBJ2-3	TRBD2	TGTGCCAGCAGGCCATACTCAGCGGGAGCGATAGATACGCAGTATTTT	CASRPYSAGAIDTQYF
few	TRBV10-3	TRBJ1-1	TRBD1	TGTGCCATCAGTAGCTCCGGGACAGCGAACACTGAAGCTTTCTTT	CAISSSGTANTEAFF
few	TRBV7-9	TRBJ2-5	TRBD2	TGTGCCAGCAGCCCCCCAGGGCTAGCGGTGGGAGAGACCCAGTACTTC	CASSPPGLAVGETQYF
few	TRBV2	TRBJ1-2	.	TGTGCCAGCAGTAGGGGGGCGCGGTATGGCTACACCTTC	CASSRGARYGYTF
.	TRBV7-8	TRBJ2-7	.	TGTGCCAGCAGCTTATATGGGCGAGGATTGGGCGAGCAGTACTTC	CASSLYGRGLGEQYF
.	TRBV4-1	TRBJ1-1	TRBD1	TGCGCCAGCAGCCAACAGGGACAGGGGAACACTGAAGCTTTCTTT	CASSQQGQGNTEAFF
.	TRBV19	TRBJ2-7	.	TGTACCAGTAGTATAGATGGACGCCGCTACGAGCAGTACTTC	CTSSIDGRRYEQYF
once	TRBV24-1	TRBJ2-5	.	TGTGCCACCAGTGATACTGCGGGATCCTACAATGAGCAGTACTTC	CATSDTAGSYNEQYF
.	TRBV4-1	TRBJ2-5	.	TGCGCCAGCAGCCAAGATCAAGAGGCCCAGTACTTC	CASSQDQEAQYF
.	TRBV6-5	TRBJ2-7	.	TGTGCCAGCAGCCCTAGGTCCTACTACGAGCAGTACTTC	CASSPRSYYEQYF
few	TRBV3-1	TRBJ2-3	.	TGTGCCAGCAGCCTCCAGGGTGGAGATACGCAGTATTTT	CASSLQGGDTQYF
.	TRBV3-1	TRBJ2-3	.	TGTGCCAGCGAGAACAGGGGCACAGATACGCAGTATTTT	CASENRGTDTQYF
few	TRBV15	TRBJ2-7	TRBD1	TGTGCCACCAGCAGCCGGGACAGCCTCTCCTACGAGCAGTACTTC	CATSSRDSLSYEQYF
.	TRBV6-5	TRBJ2-5	TRBD1	TGTGCCAGCATAGCGACAGGGGGAAACCAAGAGACCCAGTACTTC	CASIATGGNQETQYF
.	TRBV7-6	TRBJ2-6	.	TGTGCCAGCAGCTTAATCGACATCAGGGCTGGGGCCAACGTCCTGACTTTC	CASSLIDIRAGANVLTF
.	TRBV7-2	TRBJ2-6	TRBD1	TGTGCCAGCAGCTTAAGAGACAGGGCATGGACTGGGGCCAACGTCCTGACTTTC	CASSLRDRAWTGANVLTF
few	TRBV5-1	TRBJ2-3	.	TGCGCCAGCAGCAGTACCAAACAGCTATCCACAGATACGCAGTATTTT	CASSSTKQLSTDTQYF
few	TRBV14	TRBJ2-1	TRBD1	TGTGCCAGCAGCCAAGAGGGCAGGGGGAAGGTCTACAATGAGCAGTTCTTC	CASSQEGRGKVYNEQFF
.	TRBV27	TRBJ2-7	TRBD2	TGTGCCAGCCCAAAAACTAGCGCTGGAGGCTACGAGCAGTACTTC	CASPKTSAGGYEQYF
few	TRBV4-3	TRBJ2-1	TRBD2	TGCGCCAGCAGCCAAGATACGGCGGGGGGCCTGGATGATGAGCAGTTCTTC	CASSQDTAGGLDDEQFF
.	TRBV5-1	TRBJ2-3	.	TGCGCCAGCAGCTTAATAGGCCAGGCCACAGATACGCAGTATTTT	CASSLIGQATDTQYF
.	TRBV4-3	TRBJ2-1	.	TGCGCCAGCAGCCAACGAGGATTCAACAATGAGCAGTTCTTC	CASSQRGFNNEQFF
once	TRBV3-1	TRBJ2-2	.	TGTGCCAGCAGGCCACACAGGGCGAACACCGGGGAGCTGTTTTTT	CASRPHRANTGELFF
.	TRBV4-3	TRBJ2-7	.	TGCGCCAGCAGCCAAGGGGGGGTAGCCGAGCAGTACTTC	CASSQGGVAEQYF
.	TRBV7-8	TRBJ2-2	TRBD1	TGTGCCAGCAGTTTATGGCCGGGAACAGGGGGCACCGGGGAGCTGTTTTTT	CASSLWPGTGGTGELFF
many	TRBV5-1	TRBJ2-6	.	TGTGCCAGCAGCTTAACCGCTTCGGGGGCCAACGTCCTGACTTTC	CASSLTASGANVLTF
few	TRBV12-3/TRBV12-4	TRBJ2-5	.	TGTGCCAGCAGACTAACGGGGCAGCAAGAGACCCAGTACTTC	CASRLTGQQETQYF
few	TRBV4-2	TRBJ2-6	.	TGTGCCAGCAGCCAAGAATGGGTCGACTCTGGGGCCAACGTCCTGACTTTC	CASSQEWVDSGANVLTF
.	TRBV20-1	TRBJ2-4	.	TGCAGTGCCGTATGGCGTAACGTGCAGTACTTC	CSAVWRNVQYF